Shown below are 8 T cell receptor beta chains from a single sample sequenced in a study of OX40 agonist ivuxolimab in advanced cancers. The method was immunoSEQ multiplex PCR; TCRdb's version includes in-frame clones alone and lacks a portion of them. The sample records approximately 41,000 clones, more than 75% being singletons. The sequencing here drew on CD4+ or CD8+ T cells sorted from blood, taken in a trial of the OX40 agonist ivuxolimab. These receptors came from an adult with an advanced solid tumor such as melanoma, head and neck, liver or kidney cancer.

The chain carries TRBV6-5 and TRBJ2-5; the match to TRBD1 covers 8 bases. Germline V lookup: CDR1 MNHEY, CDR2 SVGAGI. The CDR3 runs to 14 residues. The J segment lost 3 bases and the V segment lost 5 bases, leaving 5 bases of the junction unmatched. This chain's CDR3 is CASSDRQGKETQYF. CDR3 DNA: TGTGCCAGCAGTGACCGACAGGGGAAAGAGACCCAGTACTTC.

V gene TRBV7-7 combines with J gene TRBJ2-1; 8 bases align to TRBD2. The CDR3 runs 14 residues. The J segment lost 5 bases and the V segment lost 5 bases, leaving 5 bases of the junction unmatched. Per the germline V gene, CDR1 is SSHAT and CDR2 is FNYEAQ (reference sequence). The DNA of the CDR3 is TGTGCCAGCAGCCTTAGCGGGGCACACAATGAGCAGTTCTTC. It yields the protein CASSLSGAHNEQFF. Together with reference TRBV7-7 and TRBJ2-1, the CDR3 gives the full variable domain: GAGVSQSPRYKVTKRGQDVTLRCDPISSHATLYWYQQALGQGPEFLTYFNYEAQPDKSGLPSDRFSAERPEGSISTLTIQRTEQRDSAMYRCASSLSGAHNEQFFGPGTRLTVL.

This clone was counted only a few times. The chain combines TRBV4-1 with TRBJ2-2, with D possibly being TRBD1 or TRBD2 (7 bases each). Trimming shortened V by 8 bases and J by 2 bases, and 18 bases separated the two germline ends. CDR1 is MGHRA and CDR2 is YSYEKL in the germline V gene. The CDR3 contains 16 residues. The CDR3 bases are TGCGCCAGCGCAGTTACAGGGGAGGGTAACACCGGGGAGCTGTTTTTT. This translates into CASAVTGEGNTGELFF.

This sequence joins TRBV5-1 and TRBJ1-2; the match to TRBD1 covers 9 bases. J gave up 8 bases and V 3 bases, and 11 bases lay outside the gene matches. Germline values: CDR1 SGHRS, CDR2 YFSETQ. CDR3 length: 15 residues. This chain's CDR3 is CASSSQIQGASGYTF. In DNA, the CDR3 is TGCGCCAGCAGCTCGCAAATACAGGGGGCTTCCGGCTACACCTTC. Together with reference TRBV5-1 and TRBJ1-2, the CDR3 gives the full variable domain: KAGVTQTPRYLIKTRGQQVTLSCSPISGHRSVSWYQQTPGQGLQFLFEYFSETQRNKGNFPGRFSGRQFSNSRSEMNVSTLELGDSALYLCASSSQIQGASGYTFGSGTRLTVV.

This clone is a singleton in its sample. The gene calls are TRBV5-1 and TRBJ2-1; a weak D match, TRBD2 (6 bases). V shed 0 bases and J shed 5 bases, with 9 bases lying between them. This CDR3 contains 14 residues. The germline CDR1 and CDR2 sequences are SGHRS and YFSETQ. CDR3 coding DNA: TGCGCCAGCAGCTTGGGCGGGATAGACAATGAGCAGTTCTTC. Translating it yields CASSLGGIDNEQFF.

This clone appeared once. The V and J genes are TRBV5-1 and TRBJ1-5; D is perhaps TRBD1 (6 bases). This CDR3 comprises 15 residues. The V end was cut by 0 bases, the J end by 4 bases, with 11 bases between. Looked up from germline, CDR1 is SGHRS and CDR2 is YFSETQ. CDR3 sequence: CASSLAGTTNQPQHF. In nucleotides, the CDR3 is TGCGCCAGCAGCTTGGCCGGGACAACGAATCAGCCCCAGCATTTT.

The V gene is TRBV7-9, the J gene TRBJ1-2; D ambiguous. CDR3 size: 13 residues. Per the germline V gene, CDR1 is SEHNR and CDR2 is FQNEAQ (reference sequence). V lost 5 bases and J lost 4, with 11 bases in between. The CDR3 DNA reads TGTGCCAGCAGCCAGTTGTTAAGCTATGGCTACACCTTC. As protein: CASSQLLSYGYTF.

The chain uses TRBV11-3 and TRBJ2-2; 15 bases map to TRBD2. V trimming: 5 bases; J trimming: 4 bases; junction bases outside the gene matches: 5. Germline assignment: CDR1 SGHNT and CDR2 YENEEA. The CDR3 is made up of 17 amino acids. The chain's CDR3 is CASSQRGLAGGTGELFF. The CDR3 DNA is TGTGCCAGCAGCCAGCGGGGACTAGCGGGGGGCACCGGGGAGCTGTTTTTT.